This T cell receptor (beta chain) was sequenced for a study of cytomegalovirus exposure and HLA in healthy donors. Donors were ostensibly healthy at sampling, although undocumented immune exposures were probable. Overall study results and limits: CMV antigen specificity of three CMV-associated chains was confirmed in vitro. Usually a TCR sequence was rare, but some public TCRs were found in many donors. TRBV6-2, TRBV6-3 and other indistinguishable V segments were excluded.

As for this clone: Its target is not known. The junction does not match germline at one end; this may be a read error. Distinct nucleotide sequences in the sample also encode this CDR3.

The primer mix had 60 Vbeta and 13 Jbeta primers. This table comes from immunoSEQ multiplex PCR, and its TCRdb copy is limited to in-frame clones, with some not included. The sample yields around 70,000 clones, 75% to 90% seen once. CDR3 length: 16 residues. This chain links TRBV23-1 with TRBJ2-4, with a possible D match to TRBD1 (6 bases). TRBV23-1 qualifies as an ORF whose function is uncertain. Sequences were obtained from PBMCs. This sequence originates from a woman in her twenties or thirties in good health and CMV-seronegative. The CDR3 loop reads CASSQYRTVAKNIQYF. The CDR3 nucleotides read TGCGCCAGCAGTCAATACCGGACAGTAGCCAAAAACATTCAGTATTTC.